This TCR beta chain was identified during a study of control samples from healthy donors and cancer patients. This CDR3 spans 14 amino acids. The junction had 4 bases not matched to a gene; V was cut back by 4 bases and J by 1 base. Germline values: CDR1 SGHRS, CDR2 YFSETQ. Sequencing used immunoSEQ multiplex PCR; TCRdb keeps in-frame clones, though not all of them. The sample consists of about 92,000 clones, around 80% of them appearing once. This TCR derives from a woman aged 55-75 years in good health. Sequencing was done on a sample of blood. This chain uses TRBV5-1 with TRBJ1-1; TRBD1 matches 7 bases. The CDR3 is CASSQGTANTEAFF. In nucleotides, the CDR3 is TGCGCCAGCAGCCAAGGGACAGCGAACACTGAAGCTTTCTTT.